These 9 T cell receptor beta chains were all obtained from the same sample, sequenced in a study of T cell changes during pregnancy in multiple sclerosis. Assay: immunoSEQ multiplex PCR; the TCRdb copy retains only in-frame clones and omits some. The data show 84,000 or so clones, about 94% seen once. Sequencing was performed on peripheral blood, taken in the third trimester of pregnancy. These receptors all come from a female donor with multiple sclerosis, enrolled in a pregnancy study.

The J gene is TRBJ2-7, the V gene TRBV25-1, with 8 bases matching TRBD1. This CDR3 contains 14 residues. The germline V gene has CDR1 MGHDK and CDR2 SYGVNS. Losses at the gene ends were 5 bases for V and 3 bases for J; bases not matched to a gene: 6. In DNA form, the CDR3 reads TGTGCCAGCAGTCGACAGGGGTCTGACTACGAGCAGTACTTC. Protein: CASSRQGSDYEQYF.

This clone came up once. The genes are TRBV10-3 and TRBJ2-7; TRBD1 aligns across 8 bases. Germline values: CDR1 ENHRY, CDR2 SYGVKD. The CDR3 is made up of 15 amino acids. The junction had 5 bases not matched to a gene; V was cut back by 4 bases and J by 0 bases. The DNA of the CDR3 is TGTGCCATCAGTGCTTGGGACAGGAGCTCCTACGAGCAGTACTTC. Protein sequence: CAISAWDRSSYEQYF.

The chain combines TRBV2 with TRBJ2-7, with TRBD2 as a possible D gene (7 bases). The CDR3 runs 14 residues. V was trimmed by 10 bases and J by 3 bases, leaving 19 bases between them. Germline V gene sequence: CDR1 SNHLY, CDR2 FYNNEI. The CDR3 DNA reads as TGTGCCACCGTTGGAGCAGGGGACTACTACGAGCAGTACTTC. It encodes CATVGAGDYYEQYF. Full variable domain (outside the CDR3, taken from reference TRBV2 and TRBJ2-7): EPEVTQTPSHQVTQMGQEVILRCVPISNHLYFYWYRQILGQKVEFLVSFYNNEISEKSEIFDDQFSVERPDGSNFTLKIRSTKLEDSAMYFCATVGAGDYYEQYFGPGTRLTVT.

This clone was seen once. The CDR3 region has the DNA TGTGCCAGCAGTTCAGGATTCGGTGAGCAGTTCTTC. This gives the protein CASSSGFGEQFF. This chain joins TRBV28 and TRBJ2-1; D ambiguous. Germline-derived CDR1 and CDR2 are MDHEN and SYDVKM. The CDR3 extends over 12 amino acids. Trimming cost V 4 bases and J 9 bases, with 10 bases left between them.

J is TRBJ1-1 and V is TRBV5-1; 7 nucleotides match TRBD1. With 4 bases clipped from V and 8 bases from J, the junction kept 14 bases outside the gene matches. The CDR3 covers 15 residues. Germline V lookup: CDR1 SGHRS, CDR2 YFSETQ. CDR3 protein: CASSPDTPGQEEAFF. CDR3 DNA sequence: TGCGCCAGCAGCCCGGACACCCCAGGACAGGAAGAAGCTTTCTTT.

The rearrangement uses TRBV13 and TRBJ2-5; tentatively, D is TRBD2 (6 bases). The CDR3 extends over 15 amino acids. V lost 7 bases, J lost 5 bases, and 20 bases lay in between. Germline V CDR1 and CDR2: PRHDT, FYEKMQ (reference sequence). Here the CDR3 reads CASTFGRGSGETQYF. Written as DNA, the CDR3 is TGTGCCAGCACCTTCGGGAGAGGGTCGGGGGAGACCCAGTACTTC.

The chain links TRBV7-9 to TRBJ1-2; D unresolved. This CDR3 comprises 17 residues. V was pared by 1 base and J by 7 bases, with 22 bases between. The germline gives CDR1 SEHNR, CDR2 FQNEAQ (reference sequence). CDR3 region: CASSLGLEGLDIGGYTF. The CDR3 DNA is TGTGCCAGCAGCTTAGGTTTAGAAGGACTAGACATCGGTGGCTACACCTTC.

This chain connects TRBV5-6 to TRBJ2-1; TRBD1 aligns across 7 bases. Germline CDR1 SGHDT, CDR2 YYEEEE. V dropped 3 bases and J dropped 5; count of bases not matched to a gene: 5. This CDR3 has 14 residues. DNA for the CDR3: TGTGCCAGCAGCTCCGGGACAGAGAACAATGAGCAGTTCTTC. It is translated as CASSSGTENNEQFF.

CDR3 sequence: CASSLEQGNGELFF. CDR3 sequence (DNA): TGCGCCAGCAGCTTGGAACAGGGGAACGGGGAGCTGTTTTTT. The chain joins TRBV5-1 to TRBJ2-2; 7 positions match TRBD1. CDR3 length: 14 amino acids. The germline CDR1 and CDR2 sequences are SGHRS and YFSETQ. V lost 0 bases, J lost 7 bases, and 3 bases stayed unmatched. The entire variable domain, with the rest obtained from reference TRBV5-1 and TRBJ2-2, is as follows: KAGVTQTPRYLIKTRGQQVTLSCSPISGHRSVSWYQQTPGQGLQFLFEYFSETQRNKGNFPGRFSGRQFSNSRSEMNVSTLELGDSALYLCASSLEQGNGELFFGEGSRLTVL.